The T cell receptor (beta chain) under discussion was sequenced for a study of blood T cell repertoires in COVID-19. About the research overall: From the United States, Italy and Spain came samples of acute and convalescent COVID-19.

Trimming pared 2 bases from V and 4 bases from J, leaving 6 bases between. From germline, CDR1 is LGHDT and CDR2 YNNKEL (reference sequence). This CDR3 has 13 amino acids. In the original processing: Counts of nucleated cells, estimated from reference gene primer amplification, were obtained. The method was immunoSEQ multiplex PCR; TCRdb's version includes in-frame clones alone and lacks a portion of them. That table furnishes V, J and clone size, whereas the DNA furnished D and trimming. In the table there are some 200,000 clones, approximately 85% of which are singletons. Material: peripheral blood. This clonotype originated in a woman aged 70-85 years with COVID-19, enrolled during active disease. The genes are TRBV3-1 (or the pseudogene TRBV3-2) and TRBJ2-1; perhaps TRBD1 as D (5 bases). The CDR3 sequence is CASSQTGYNEQFF. CDR3 DNA sequence: TGTGCCAGCAGCCAAACAGGTTACAATGAGCAGTTCTTC.